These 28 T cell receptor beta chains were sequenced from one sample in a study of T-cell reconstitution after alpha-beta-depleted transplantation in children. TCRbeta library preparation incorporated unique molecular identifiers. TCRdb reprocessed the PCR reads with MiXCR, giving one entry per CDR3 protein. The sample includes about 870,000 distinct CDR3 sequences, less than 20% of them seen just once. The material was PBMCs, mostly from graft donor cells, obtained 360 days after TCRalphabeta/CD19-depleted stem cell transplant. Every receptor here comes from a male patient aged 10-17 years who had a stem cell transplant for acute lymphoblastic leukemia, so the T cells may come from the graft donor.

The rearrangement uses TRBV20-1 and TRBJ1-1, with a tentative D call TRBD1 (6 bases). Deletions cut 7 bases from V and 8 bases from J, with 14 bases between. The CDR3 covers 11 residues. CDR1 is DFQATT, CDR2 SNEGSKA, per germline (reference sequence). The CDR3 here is CSVQGILEAFF. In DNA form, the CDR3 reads TGCAGTGTACAGGGCATCCTAGAAGCTTTCTTT.

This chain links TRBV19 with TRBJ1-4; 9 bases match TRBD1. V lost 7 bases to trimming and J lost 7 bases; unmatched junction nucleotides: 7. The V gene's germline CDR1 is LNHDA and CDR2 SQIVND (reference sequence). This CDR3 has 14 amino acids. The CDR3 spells CASTPTGGSEKLFF. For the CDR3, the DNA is TGTGCCAGTACCCCGACAGGGGGAAGTGAAAAACTGTTTTTT.

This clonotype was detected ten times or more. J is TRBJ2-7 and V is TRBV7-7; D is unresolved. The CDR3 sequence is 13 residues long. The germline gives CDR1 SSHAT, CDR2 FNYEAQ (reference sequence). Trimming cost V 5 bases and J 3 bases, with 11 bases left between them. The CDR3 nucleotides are TGTGCCAGCAGCAACGGACCCCTCTACGAGCAGTACTTC. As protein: CASSNGPLYEQYF.

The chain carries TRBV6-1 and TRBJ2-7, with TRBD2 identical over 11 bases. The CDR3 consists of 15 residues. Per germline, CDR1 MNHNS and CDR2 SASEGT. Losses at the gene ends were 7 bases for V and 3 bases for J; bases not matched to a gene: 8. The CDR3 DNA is TGTGCCAGCACTCTGGGGACTAGCGGAGTCTACGAGCAGTACTTC. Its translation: CASTLGTSGVYEQYF.

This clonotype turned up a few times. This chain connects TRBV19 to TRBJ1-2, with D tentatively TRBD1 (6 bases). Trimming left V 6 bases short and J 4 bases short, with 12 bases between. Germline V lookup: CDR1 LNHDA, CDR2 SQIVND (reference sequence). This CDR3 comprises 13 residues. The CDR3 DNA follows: TGTGCCAGTAGCCGACAGGCCCCCTATGGCTACACCTTC. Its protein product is CASSRQAPYGYTF.

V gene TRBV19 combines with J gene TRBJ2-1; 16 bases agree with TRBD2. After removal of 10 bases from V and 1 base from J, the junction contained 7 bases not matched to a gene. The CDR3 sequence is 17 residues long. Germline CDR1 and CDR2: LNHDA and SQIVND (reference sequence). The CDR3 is CATSGTSGRVSYNEQFF. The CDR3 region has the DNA TGTGCCACCTCCGGGACTAGCGGGAGGGTTTCCTACAATGAGCAGTTCTTC.

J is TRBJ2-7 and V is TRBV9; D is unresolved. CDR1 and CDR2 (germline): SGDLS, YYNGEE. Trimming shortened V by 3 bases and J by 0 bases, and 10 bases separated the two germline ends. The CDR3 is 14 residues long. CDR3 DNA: TGTGCCAGCAGCGCTCTAAGCAGCTCCTACGAGCAGTACTTC. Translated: CASSALSSSYEQYF.

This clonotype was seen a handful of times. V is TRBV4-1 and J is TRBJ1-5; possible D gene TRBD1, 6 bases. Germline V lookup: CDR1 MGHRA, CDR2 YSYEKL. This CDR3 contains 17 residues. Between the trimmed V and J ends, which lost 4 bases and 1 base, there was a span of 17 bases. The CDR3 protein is CASSPSPGGRSNQPQHF. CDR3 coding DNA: TGCGCCAGCAGCCCGAGTCCTGGGGGGCGAAGCAATCAGCCCCAGCATTTT.

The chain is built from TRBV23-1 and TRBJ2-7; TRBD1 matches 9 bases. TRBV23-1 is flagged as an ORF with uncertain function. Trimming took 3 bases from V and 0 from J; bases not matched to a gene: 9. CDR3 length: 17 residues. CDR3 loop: CASSQPPRTGVSYEQYF. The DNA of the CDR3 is TGCGCCAGCAGTCAGCCCCCTCGGACAGGGGTCTCCTACGAGCAGTACTTC.

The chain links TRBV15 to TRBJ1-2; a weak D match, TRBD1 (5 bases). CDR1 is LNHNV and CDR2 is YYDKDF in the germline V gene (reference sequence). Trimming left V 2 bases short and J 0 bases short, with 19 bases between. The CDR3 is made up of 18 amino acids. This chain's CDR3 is CATSRIFPLRATNYGYTF. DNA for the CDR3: TGTGCCACCAGCAGAATATTCCCCCTCAGGGCGACTAACTATGGCTACACCTTC.

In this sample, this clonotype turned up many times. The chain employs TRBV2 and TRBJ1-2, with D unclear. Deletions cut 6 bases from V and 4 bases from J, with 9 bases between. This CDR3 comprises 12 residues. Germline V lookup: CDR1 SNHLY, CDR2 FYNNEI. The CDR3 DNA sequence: TGTGCCAGCAGCACCGCCATCTATGGCTACACCTTC. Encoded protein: CASSTAIYGYTF.

CDR3 nucleotide sequence: TGCAGCGCGAGGGGGGCCATCTACGAGCAGTACTTC. It yields the protein CSARGAIYEQYF. The chain couples TRBV29-1 to TRBJ2-7; perhaps D is TRBD1 or TRBD2 (6 bases each). Germline values: CDR1 SQVTM, CDR2 ANQGSEA. Trimming stripped 7 bases from V and 3 bases from J, with 13 bases between. The CDR3 has 12 amino acids.

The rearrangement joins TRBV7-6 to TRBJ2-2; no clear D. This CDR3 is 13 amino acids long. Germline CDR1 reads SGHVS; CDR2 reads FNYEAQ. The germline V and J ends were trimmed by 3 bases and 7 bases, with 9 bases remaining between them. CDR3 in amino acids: CASSFLGNGELFF. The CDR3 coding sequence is TGTGCCAGCAGCTTCCTAGGGAACGGGGAGCTGTTTTTT.

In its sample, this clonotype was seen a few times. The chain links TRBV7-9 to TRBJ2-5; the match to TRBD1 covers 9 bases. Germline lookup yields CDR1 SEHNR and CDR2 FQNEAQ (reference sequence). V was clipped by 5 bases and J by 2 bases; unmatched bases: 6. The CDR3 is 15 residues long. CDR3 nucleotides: TGTGCCAGCAGCCCGAGGGACAGGGATCAAGAGACCCAGTACTTC. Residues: CASSPRDRDQETQYF. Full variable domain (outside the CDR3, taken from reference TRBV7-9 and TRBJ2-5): DTGVSQNPRHKITKRGQNVTFRCDPISEHNRLYWYRQTLGQGPEFLTYFQNEAQLEKSRLLSDRFSAERPKGSFSTLEIQRTEQGDSAMYLCASSPRDRDQETQYFGPGTRLLVL.

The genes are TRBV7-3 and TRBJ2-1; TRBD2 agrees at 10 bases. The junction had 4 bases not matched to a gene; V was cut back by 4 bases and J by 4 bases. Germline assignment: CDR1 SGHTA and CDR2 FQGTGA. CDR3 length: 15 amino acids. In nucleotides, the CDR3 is TGTGCCAGCAGCTACCTAGCGGGAGAGTACAATGAGCAGTTCTTC. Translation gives CASSYLAGEYNEQFF.

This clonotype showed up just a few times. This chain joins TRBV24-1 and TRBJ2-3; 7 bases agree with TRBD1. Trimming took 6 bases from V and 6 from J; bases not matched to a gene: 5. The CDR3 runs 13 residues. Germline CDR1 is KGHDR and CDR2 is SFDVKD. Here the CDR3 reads CATSRQGADTQYF. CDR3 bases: TGTGCCACCAGTAGACAGGGCGCGGATACGCAGTATTTT.

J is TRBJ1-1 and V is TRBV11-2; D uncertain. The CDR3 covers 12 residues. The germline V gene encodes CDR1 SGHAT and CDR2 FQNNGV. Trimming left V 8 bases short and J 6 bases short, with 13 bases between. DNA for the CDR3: TGTGCCAGCCTAGAGGGAGGCTCTGAAGCTTTCTTT. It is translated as CASLEGGSEAFF.

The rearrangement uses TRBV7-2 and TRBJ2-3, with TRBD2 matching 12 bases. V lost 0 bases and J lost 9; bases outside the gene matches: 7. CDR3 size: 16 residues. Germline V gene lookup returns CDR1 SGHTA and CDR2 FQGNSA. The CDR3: CASSLALAGGPGTQYF. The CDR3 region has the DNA TGTGCCAGCAGCTTAGCTCTAGCGGGAGGGCCGGGGACGCAGTATTTT.

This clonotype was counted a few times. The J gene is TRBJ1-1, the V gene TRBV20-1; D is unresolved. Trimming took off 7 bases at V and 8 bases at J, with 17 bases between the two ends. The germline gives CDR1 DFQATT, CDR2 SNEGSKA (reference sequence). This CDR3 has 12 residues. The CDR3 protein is CSVPGSVREAFF. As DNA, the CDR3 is TGCAGTGTTCCAGGCTCTGTACGGGAAGCTTTCTTT.

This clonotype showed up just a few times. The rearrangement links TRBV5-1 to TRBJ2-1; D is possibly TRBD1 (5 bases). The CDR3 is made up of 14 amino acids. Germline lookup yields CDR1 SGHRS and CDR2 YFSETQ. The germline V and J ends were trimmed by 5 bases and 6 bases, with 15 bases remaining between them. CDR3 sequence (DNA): TGCGCCAGCAGGAATTCACAGGTAACCAATGAGCAGTTCTTC. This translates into CASRNSQVTNEQFF.

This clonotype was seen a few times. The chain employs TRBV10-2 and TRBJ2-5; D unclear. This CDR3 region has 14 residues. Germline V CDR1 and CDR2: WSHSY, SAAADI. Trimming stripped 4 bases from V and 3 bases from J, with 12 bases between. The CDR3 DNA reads TGCGCCAGCAGTGTCGGTGGGTTTAAAGAGACCCAGTACTTC. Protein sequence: CASSVGGFKETQYF.

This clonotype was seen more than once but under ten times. The chain's CDR3 is CSARDLRDLYSNQPQHF. As DNA, the CDR3 is TGCAGTGCTAGAGACCTCCGGGACCTATATAGCAATCAGCCCCAGCATTTT. The V call is TRBV20-1, the J call TRBJ1-5, with TRBD1 as a possible D gene (5 bases). The germline CDR1 and CDR2 sequences are DFQATT and SNEGSKA (reference sequence). Trimming took off 0 bases at V and 0 bases at J, with 15 bases between the two ends. The CDR3 loop spans 17 amino acids.

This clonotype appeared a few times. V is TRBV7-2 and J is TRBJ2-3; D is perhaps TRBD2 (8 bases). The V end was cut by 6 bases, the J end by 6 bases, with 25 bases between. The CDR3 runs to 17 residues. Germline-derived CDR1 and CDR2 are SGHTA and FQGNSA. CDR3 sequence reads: CASSSGGAGTAYDTQYF. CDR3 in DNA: TGTGCCAGCAGTTCCGGGGGGGCCGGGACAGCCTATGATACGCAGTATTTT. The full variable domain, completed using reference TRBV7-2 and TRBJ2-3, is GAGVSQSPSNKVTEKGKDVELRCDPISGHTALYWYRQSLGQGLEFLIYFQGNSAPDKSGLPSDRFSAERTGGSVSTLTIQRTQQEDSAVYLCASSSGGAGTAYDTQYFGPGTRLTVL.

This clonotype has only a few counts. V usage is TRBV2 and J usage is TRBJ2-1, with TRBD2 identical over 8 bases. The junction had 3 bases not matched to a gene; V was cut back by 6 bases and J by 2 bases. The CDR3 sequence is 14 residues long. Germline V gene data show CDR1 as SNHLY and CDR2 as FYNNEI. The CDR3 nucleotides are TGTGCCAGCAGGCCGGGACTAGCCTACAATGAGCAGTTCTTC. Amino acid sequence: CASRPGLAYNEQFF.

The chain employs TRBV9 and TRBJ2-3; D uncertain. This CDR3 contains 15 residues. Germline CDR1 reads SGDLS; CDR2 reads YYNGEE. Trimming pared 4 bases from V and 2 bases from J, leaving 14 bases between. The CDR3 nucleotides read TGTGCCAGCAGCCCATTTTCATCGCACACAGATACGCAGTATTTT. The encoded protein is CASSPFSSHTDTQYF.

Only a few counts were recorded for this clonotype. CDR3 nucleotide sequence: TGTGCCAGCAGCCAAACTGGGACGGTCTATGGCTACACCTTC. Translated: CASSQTGTVYGYTF. The chain combines TRBV3-1 with TRBJ1-2; weak D call: TRBD1 (5 bases). Germline CDR1 reads LGHDT; CDR2 reads YNNKEL (reference sequence). This CDR3 is built from 14 residues. With 2 bases removed from V and 4 bases from J, the gap between germline ends came to 11 bases.

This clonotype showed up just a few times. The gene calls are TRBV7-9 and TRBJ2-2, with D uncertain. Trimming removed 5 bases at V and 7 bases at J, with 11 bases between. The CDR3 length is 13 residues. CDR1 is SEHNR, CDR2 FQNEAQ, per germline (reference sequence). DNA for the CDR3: TGTGCCAGCAGCCCTTGGACCGTCGGGGAGCTGTTTTTT. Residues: CASSPWTVGELFF.

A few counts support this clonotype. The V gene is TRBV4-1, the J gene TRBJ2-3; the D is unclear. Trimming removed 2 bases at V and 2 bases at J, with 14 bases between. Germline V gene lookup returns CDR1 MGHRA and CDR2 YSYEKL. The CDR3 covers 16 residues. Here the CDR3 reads CASSQSWGGFTDTQYF. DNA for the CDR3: TGCGCCAGCAGCCAAAGTTGGGGTGGTTTCACAGATACGCAGTATTTT.